A selection of T cell receptor beta chains follows, all from one sample in a study of early T cells in non-severe SARS-CoV-2 infection. From the 5' RACE reads, TCRdb called clonotypes with MiXCR, one entry per CDR3 protein. This table holds fewer than 130,000 distinct CDR3 sequences, about 12% found once. The sample in question was whole blood, obtained at baseline. The receptors here all came from an adult who was a healthcare worker with PCR-confirmed SARS-CoV-2 infection or an uninfected control (not recorded which). The CDR3 runs from the conserved cysteine through the conserved F or W. D genes are given only for firm matches. A row's size may be missing; if present it is once, few, many or a size class.

d_gene: .; v_gene: TRBV20-1; abundance: .; j_gene: TRBJ1-1; CDR3aa: CSAQAPMNTEAFF; CDR3nt: TGCAGTGCTCAGGCCCCAATGAACACTGAAGCTTTCTTT
d_gene: TRBD2; v_gene: TRBV7-6; abundance: .; j_gene: TRBJ2-1; CDR3aa: CASSLSPFRDYLYNEQFF; CDR3nt: TGTGCCAGCAGCTTATCCCCTTTCCGGGACTATCTCTACAATGAGCAGTTCTTC
d_gene: .; v_gene: TRBV20-1; abundance: few; j_gene: TRBJ2-3; CDR3aa: CSARDGERGSDTQYF; CDR3nt: TGCAGTGCTAGAGATGGCGAAAGGGGGTCAGATACGCAGTATTTT
d_gene: .; v_gene: TRBV12-3/TRBV12-4; abundance: few; j_gene: TRBJ2-4; CDR3aa: CASSFRARKNIQYF; CDR3nt: TGTGCCAGCAGTTTCAGGGCCCGCAAAAACATTCAGTACTTC
d_gene: .; v_gene: TRBV5-6; abundance: .; j_gene: TRBJ2-2; CDR3aa: CASSLLGRAGELFF; CDR3nt: TGTGCCAGCAGCTTGTTAGGGAGAGCCGGGGAGCTGTTTTTT
d_gene: TRBD2; v_gene: TRBV4-1; abundance: few; j_gene: TRBJ2-3; CDR3aa: CASSLIGREERTDTQYF; CDR3nt: TGCGCCAGCAGCCTTATCGGGCGGGAGGAGAGGACAGATACGCAGTATTTT
d_gene: .; v_gene: TRBV7-6; abundance: .; j_gene: TRBJ2-5; CDR3aa: CASSLTVSAVAQYF; CDR3nt: TGTGCCAGCAGCCTAACAGTATCCGCAGTGGCCCAGTACTTC
d_gene: .; v_gene: TRBV6-5; abundance: few; j_gene: TRBJ2-6; CDR3aa: CATRTVPGANVLTF; CDR3nt: TGTGCCACCCGGACAGTCCCTGGGGCCAACGTCCTGACTTTC
d_gene: .; v_gene: TRBV5-1; abundance: .; j_gene: TRBJ2-7; CDR3aa: CASSFKSDGGVSYEQYF; CDR3nt: TGCGCCAGCAGCTTCAAAAGTGACGGGGGCGTCTCCTACGAGCAGTACTTC
d_gene: .; v_gene: TRBV29-1; abundance: .; j_gene: TRBJ2-1; CDR3aa: CSVERATYNEQFF; CDR3nt: TGCAGCGTTGAGCGGGCGACCTACAATGAGCAGTTCTTC
d_gene: .; v_gene: TRBV12-3/TRBV12-4; abundance: .; j_gene: TRBJ2-2; CDR3aa: CASSFQSSTGELFF; CDR3nt: TGTGCCAGCAGTTTTCAGAGTTCCACCGGGGAGCTGTTTTTT
d_gene: TRBD2; v_gene: TRBV5-4; abundance: .; j_gene: TRBJ2-7; CDR3aa: CASSLSTLAGVLYEQYF; CDR3nt: TGTGCCAGCAGCTTGTCAACCCTAGCGGGTGTACTCTACGAGCAGTACTTC
d_gene: .; v_gene: TRBV10-2; abundance: .; j_gene: TRBJ2-7; CDR3aa: CASSEGHLSYEQYF; CDR3nt: TGCGCCAGCAGTGAGGGTCACCTTTCCTACGAGCAGTACTTC
d_gene: TRBD1; v_gene: TRBV20-1; abundance: many; j_gene: TRBJ2-2; CDR3aa: CSARTGGTGELFF; CDR3nt: TGCAGTGCTAGGACAGGGGGGACCGGGGAGCTGTTTTTT
d_gene: TRBD2; v_gene: TRBV7-3; abundance: few; j_gene: TRBJ2-3; CDR3aa: CASSRSGGARDTQYF; CDR3nt: TGTGCCAGCAGCCGTAGCGGGGGGGCCCGGGATACGCAGTATTTT
d_gene: .; v_gene: TRBV24-1; abundance: many; j_gene: TRBJ1-1; CDR3aa: CATSDLDRPGSTEAFF; CDR3nt: TGTGCCACCAGTGATTTGGACAGGCCAGGGAGCACTGAAGCTTTCTTT
d_gene: TRBD1; v_gene: TRBV12-3/TRBV12-4; abundance: few; j_gene: TRBJ1-1; CDR3aa: CASSHRQGSLLNTEAFF; CDR3nt: TGTGCCAGCAGTCACCGACAGGGGAGTCTTCTGAACACTGAAGCTTTCTTT
d_gene: .; v_gene: TRBV12-5; abundance: .; j_gene: TRBJ1-6; CDR3aa: CASGYGTLNSPLHF; CDR3nt: TGTGCTAGTGGTTACGGGACACTTAATTCACCCCTCCACTTT
d_gene: .; v_gene: TRBV28; abundance: few; j_gene: TRBJ2-7; CDR3aa: CASSSYGEQYF; CDR3nt: TGTGCCAGCAGTTCCTACGGGGAGCAGTACTTC
d_gene: TRBD1; v_gene: TRBV5-1; abundance: .; j_gene: TRBJ2-1; CDR3aa: CASSPRQGAFGEQFF; CDR3nt: TGCGCCAGCAGCCCTCGACAGGGGGCCTTCGGTGAGCAGTTCTTC
d_gene: .; v_gene: TRBV29-1; abundance: few; j_gene: TRBJ1-4; CDR3aa: CSVSDFQTNEKLFF; CDR3nt: TGCAGCGTCTCCGATTTCCAGACTAATGAAAAACTGTTTTTT
d_gene: .; v_gene: TRBV20-1; abundance: .; j_gene: TRBJ2-7; CDR3aa: CSARALRGATNPYEQYF; CDR3nt: TGCAGTGCTAGAGCTCTACGAGGGGCGACGAACCCCTACGAGCAGTACTTC
d_gene: .; v_gene: TRBV5-1; abundance: few; j_gene: TRBJ2-1; CDR3aa: CASSPPRGHNEQFF; CDR3nt: TGCGCCAGCAGCCCCCCGCGGGGCCACAATGAGCAGTTCTTC
d_gene: .; v_gene: TRBV20-1; abundance: many; j_gene: TRBJ1-5; CDR3aa: CSAARGYSNQPQHF; CDR3nt: TGCAGTGCTGCCCGTGGGTATAGCAATCAGCCCCAGCATTTT
d_gene: TRBD1; v_gene: TRBV19; abundance: .; j_gene: TRBJ2-7; CDR3aa: CASRTGTGHLDQYF; CDR3nt: TGTGCCAGTAGAACCGGGACAGGGCACCTGGATCAGTACTTC
d_gene: .; v_gene: TRBV3-1; abundance: .; j_gene: TRBJ2-1; CDR3aa: CASSPGQARYNEQFF; CDR3nt: TGTGCCAGCAGCCCCGGCCAGGCGAGGTACAATGAGCAGTTCTTC
d_gene: .; v_gene: TRBV5-1; abundance: many; j_gene: TRBJ2-1; CDR3aa: CASSPGLPGNEQFF; CDR3nt: TGCGCCAGCAGCCCGGGACTGCCGGGCAATGAGCAGTTCTTC
d_gene: .; v_gene: TRBV10-3; abundance: many; j_gene: TRBJ2-1; CDR3aa: CAIRGIGTNEQFF; CDR3nt: TGTGCCATCCGTGGTATCGGGACCAATGAGCAGTTCTTC
d_gene: .; v_gene: TRBV29-1; abundance: few; j_gene: TRBJ1-1; CDR3aa: CSAKTTYRGDTEAFF; CDR3nt: TGCAGCGCGAAGACCACTTACCGAGGGGACACTGAAGCTTTCTTT
d_gene: .; v_gene: TRBV5-1; abundance: .; j_gene: TRBJ2-2; CDR3aa: CASSLPTGGGTGELFF; CDR3nt: TGCGCCAGCAGCCTTCCCACAGGCGGCGGGACCGGGGAGCTGTTTTTT
d_gene: .; v_gene: TRBV18; abundance: few; j_gene: TRBJ1-2; CDR3aa: CASSPPVPAYGYTF; CDR3nt: TGTGCCAGCTCACCACCGGTCCCTGCCTATGGCTACACCTTC
d_gene: .; v_gene: TRBV15; abundance: many; j_gene: TRBJ2-1; CDR3aa: CATSRDAPSEQFF; CDR3nt: TGTGCCACCAGCAGGGACGCCCCCAGTGAGCAGTTCTTC
d_gene: TRBD2; v_gene: TRBV6-1; abundance: .; j_gene: TRBJ2-5; CDR3aa: CASSEASGGDETQYF; CDR3nt: TGTGCCAGCAGTGAGGCTAGCGGGGGAGACGAGACCCAGTACTTC
d_gene: .; v_gene: TRBV6-6; abundance: many; j_gene: TRBJ1-3; CDR3aa: CASSYSRNTIYF; CDR3nt: TGTGCCAGCAGTTACAGTCGAAACACCATATATTTT
d_gene: .; v_gene: TRBV11-2; abundance: few; j_gene: TRBJ1-6; CDR3aa: CASSLRHENRNSPLHF; CDR3nt: TGTGCCAGCAGCTTAAGGCATGAGAACAGGAATTCACCCCTCCACTTT
d_gene: .; v_gene: TRBV18; abundance: many; j_gene: TRBJ2-6; CDR3aa: CASAQTTGTTGANVLTF; CDR3nt: TGTGCCAGCGCCCAGACCACAGGGACTACTGGGGCCAACGTCCTGACTTTC
d_gene: .; v_gene: TRBV29-1; abundance: few; j_gene: TRBJ2-5; CDR3aa: CSVDKGGFQETQYF; CDR3nt: TGCAGCGTTGATAAAGGAGGTTTTCAAGAGACCCAGTACTTC
d_gene: TRBD2; v_gene: TRBV2; abundance: many; j_gene: TRBJ2-5; CDR3aa: CASSKTSAYQETQYF; CDR3nt: TGTGCCAGCAGCAAGACTAGCGCATACCAAGAGACCCAGTACTTC
d_gene: .; v_gene: TRBV3-1; abundance: few; j_gene: TRBJ2-1; CDR3aa: CASSQEGGRRESYNEQFF; CDR3nt: TGTGCCAGCAGCCAAGAGGGGGGGCGGCGGGAGTCTTACAATGAGCAGTTCTTC
d_gene: .; v_gene: TRBV5-1; abundance: many; j_gene: TRBJ2-3; CDR3aa: CASSSPPRDTQYF; CDR3nt: TGCGCCAGCAGCTCACCTCCCCGAGATACGCAGTATTTT
d_gene: .; v_gene: TRBV27; abundance: few; j_gene: TRBJ2-5; CDR3aa: CASSNIWGTQYF; CDR3nt: TGTGCCAGCAGCAACATTTGGGGGACCCAGTACTTC
d_gene: .; v_gene: TRBV20-1; abundance: .; j_gene: TRBJ2-1; CDR3aa: CSARRLSSYNEQFF; CDR3nt: TGCAGTGCTAGGAGATTAAGCTCCTACAATGAGCAGTTCTTC
d_gene: .; v_gene: TRBV6-1; abundance: many; j_gene: TRBJ1-6; CDR3aa: CASSEQVAYNSPLHF; CDR3nt: TGTGCCAGCAGTGAACAGGTTGCCTATAATTCACCCCTCCACTTT
d_gene: TRBD2; v_gene: TRBV9; abundance: few; j_gene: TRBJ2-7; CDR3aa: CASSVLAGNDEQYF; CDR3nt: TGTGCCAGCAGCGTACTAGCGGGAAACGACGAGCAGTACTTC
d_gene: .; v_gene: TRBV25-1; abundance: many; j_gene: TRBJ1-1; CDR3aa: CASSDPGNTEAFF; CDR3nt: TGTGCCAGCAGTGATCCAGGGAACACTGAAGCTTTCTTT
d_gene: TRBD2; v_gene: TRBV29-1; abundance: .; j_gene: TRBJ2-5; CDR3aa: CSVEEAGSETQYF; CDR3nt: TGCAGCGTTGAAGAAGCGGGAAGTGAGACCCAGTACTTC
d_gene: TRBD2; v_gene: TRBV10-3; abundance: few; j_gene: TRBJ2-3; CDR3aa: CAISEGGGSTDTQYF; CDR3nt: TGTGCCATCAGTGAAGGCGGGGGGAGCACAGATACGCAGTATTTT
d_gene: .; v_gene: TRBV7-9; abundance: .; j_gene: TRBJ1-4; CDR3aa: CASSLVFATNEKLFF; CDR3nt: TGTGCCAGCAGCTTAGTATTTGCAACTAATGAAAAACTGTTTTTT